This T cell receptor beta chain was found in a study of blood T cell repertoires in COVID-19. Study overall: Samples taken during acute and convalescent COVID-19 were collected in the United States, Italy and Spain. PBMCs, B-cell-depleted T cells, or T cells were the source of the cDNA or gDNA that made up the material.

Methods used by the authors: Counts of nucleated cells, estimated from reference gene primer amplification, were obtained. Clones were read by immunoSEQ multiplex PCR, and TCRdb kept only the in-frame ones, dropping some. V and J calls and clone size are those listed in that table; D and trimming were worked out from the DNA. The table includes 29,000 or so clones, roughly 73% detected once. Trimming took 3 bases from V and 2 from J, leaving 7 bases between them. CDR3 length: 13 residues. In germline, CDR1 is ENHRY, CDR2 SYGVKD. The V call is TRBV10-3, the J call TRBJ2-5; the D gene is possibly TRBD2 (5 bases). Sequences were obtained from peripheral blood. This TCR came from a woman in her 70s with active or convalescent COVID-19. CDR3 sequence: CAISDSVQETQYF. CDR3 sequence (DNA): TGTGCCATCAGTGATAGCGTACAAGAGACCCAGTACTTC.